This T cell receptor beta chain stems from a study of blood T cell repertoires in COVID-19. In the study overall: Sites in the United States, Italy and Spain provided acute and convalescent COVID-19 samples.

Sequencing used immunoSEQ multiplex PCR; TCRdb keeps in-frame clones, though not all of them. Of about 41,000 clones in the sample, 81% were seen once. There are 15 residues in the CDR3. The V and J ends lost 2 bases and 1 base respectively, with 9 bases between them. Germline CDR1 MNHEY, CDR2 SVGEGT. V and J are TRBV6-2 or TRBV6-3 and TRBJ2-1, with a possible D match to TRBD1 (6 bases). Material for sequencing was peripheral blood. This sequence was found in a man between 35 and 55 years old with active or convalescent COVID-19. CDR3 in amino acids: CASSYLQGSYNEQFF. CDR3 nucleotide sequence: TGTGCCAGCAGTTACCTACAGGGATCCTACAATGAGCAGTTCTTC.